This T cell receptor (beta chain) was observed in a study of OX40 agonist ivuxolimab in advanced cancers. For the study in its entirety: Ivuxolimab was a fully human IgG2 agonistic monoclonal antibody targeting the costimulatory receptor OX40 (CD134). The paper covers the monotherapy dose-escalation part of the phase I ivuxolimab trial, which included N ≈ 50 patients. Partial responses were achieved by three dose-escalation patients, of whom one had hepatocellular carcinoma and two had cutaneous melanoma. Intravenous ivuxolimab was administered to patients every 2 weeks at six dose levels: 0.01, 0.1, 0.3, 1.5, 3 and 10 mg/kg. Prior anti-PD-1, anti-PD-L1 or anti-CTLA-4 therapy was permitted, and 30% to 45% of dose-escalation patients had received checkpoint inhibitors. In the dose-escalation cohort, 70% to 90% of patients were male, and the mean age was around 65 years with a range of about 23 to 79. Of the approximately 50 patients in dose escalation, about 20 had hepatocellular carcinoma, some 15 had melanoma, 9 had renal cell carcinoma and 9 had head and neck cancer. The point of sequencing TCRbeta in the periphery was to test whether ivuxolimab changed TCR sequence diversity and drove clonal T-cell expansion. What the research found in general, with its limitations: Partial responders in the 0.1-3.0 mg/kg groups had among the lowest normalized peripheral clonal expansion, especially among CD8+ T cells. The antigen specificity of the clonally expanded peripheral T cells was not determined. After ivuxolimab, CD8+ T cells had more expanded clones than CD4+ T cells on average. Low levels of normalized T-cell clonal expansion were also shown by some nonresponding patients. Clonal expansion of both CD4+ and CD8+ blood T cells was observed from baseline to week 6 at doses 0.1 to 3.0 mg/kg.

The table lists this clone with a few counts. Its antigen specificity is not known. Per-nucleotide qualities are absent, and no much larger clonotype sits a single base away. Patients with autoimmune disease history or receiving systemic immunosuppression were excluded from the trial. Peripheral blood for TCR sequencing was collected from all dose cohorts at baseline, on cycle 4 day 1, and on cycle 7 day 1. Samples were obtained from an open-label, multicenter, first-in-human phase I dose-escalation trial of ivuxolimab. The trial enrolled adults with locally advanced or metastatic head and neck squamous cell, hepatocellular, melanoma or renal cell carcinoma. Before TCR sequencing, CD4+ T cells and CD8+ T cells were sorted from peripheral blood as separate populations. Genomic DNA was extracted from sorted cells for sequencing of the TCRbeta CDR3 region. TCRbeta CDR3 regions were sequenced using the immunoSEQ Assay. TCRdb holds this immuneACCESS table with in-frame rearrangements only. Some clones are missing; in checked studies, unresolved V genes explain under half, and the rest has no known cause. The sample records some 48,000 clones, roughly 80% of which are singletons. Together, the top ten hold 20% to 25% of the sample.

CDR1 SNHLY and CDR2 FYNNEI are derived from the germline V gene. The germline V and J ends show losses of 7 bases and 1 base respectively, and no gene match explains 4 bases of the junction. The CDR3 covers 13 residues, taking in both the cysteine and the phenylalanine. Only CDR3 DNA remains: 39 bases, in frame from the first base. This TCR derives from an adult with an advanced solid tumor such as melanoma, head and neck, liver or kidney cancer. This chain is built from TRBV2 and TRBJ2-7; TRBD2 agrees with 7 junctional bases. Source: CD4+ or CD8+ T cells sorted from blood, taken in a trial of the OX40 agonist ivuxolimab. The CDR3 amino acid sequence is: CASTLADSYEQYF. The nucleotide sequence is TGTGCCAGCACCCTAGCGGATTCCTACGAGCAGTACTTC.